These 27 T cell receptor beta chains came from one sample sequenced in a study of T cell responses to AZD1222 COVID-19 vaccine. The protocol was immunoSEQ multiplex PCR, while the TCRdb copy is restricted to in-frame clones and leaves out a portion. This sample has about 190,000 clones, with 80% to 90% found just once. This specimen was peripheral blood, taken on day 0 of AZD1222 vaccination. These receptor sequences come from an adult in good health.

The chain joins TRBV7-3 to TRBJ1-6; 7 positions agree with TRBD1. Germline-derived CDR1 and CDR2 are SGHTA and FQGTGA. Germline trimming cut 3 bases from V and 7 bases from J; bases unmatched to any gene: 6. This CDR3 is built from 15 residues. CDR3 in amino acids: CASSLGQLKNSPLHF. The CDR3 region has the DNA TGTGCCAGCAGCTTGGGACAGTTGAAGAATTCACCCCTCCACTTT.

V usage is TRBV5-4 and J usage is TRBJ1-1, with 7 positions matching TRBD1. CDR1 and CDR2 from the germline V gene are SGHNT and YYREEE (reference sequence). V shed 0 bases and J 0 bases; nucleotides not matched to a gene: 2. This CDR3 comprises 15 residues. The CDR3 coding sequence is TGTGCCAGCAGCTTGGAGACAGGGATGAACACTGAAGCTTTCTTT. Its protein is CASSLETGMNTEAFF.

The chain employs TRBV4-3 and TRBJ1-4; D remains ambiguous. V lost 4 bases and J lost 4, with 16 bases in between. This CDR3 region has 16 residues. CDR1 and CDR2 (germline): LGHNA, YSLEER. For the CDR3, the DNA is TGCGCCAGCAGCCTTACCTTCGGTCCTAATAATGAAAAACTGTTTTTT. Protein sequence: CASSLTFGPNNEKLFF.

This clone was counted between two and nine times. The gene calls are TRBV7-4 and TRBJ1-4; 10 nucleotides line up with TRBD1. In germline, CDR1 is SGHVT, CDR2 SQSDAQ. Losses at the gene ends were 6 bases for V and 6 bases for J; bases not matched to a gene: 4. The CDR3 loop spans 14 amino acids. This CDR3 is CASRPGTGDEKLFF. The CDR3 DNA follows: TGTGCCAGCAGACCCGGGACAGGGGATGAAAAACTGTTTTTT.

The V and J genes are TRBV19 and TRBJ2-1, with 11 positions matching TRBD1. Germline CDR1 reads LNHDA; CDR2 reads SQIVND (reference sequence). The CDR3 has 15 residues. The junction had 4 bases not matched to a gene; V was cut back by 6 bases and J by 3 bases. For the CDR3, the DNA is TGTGCCAGTAGATCCGGGACAGGGGGCTACAATGAGCAGTTCTTC. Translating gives CASRSGTGGYNEQFF.

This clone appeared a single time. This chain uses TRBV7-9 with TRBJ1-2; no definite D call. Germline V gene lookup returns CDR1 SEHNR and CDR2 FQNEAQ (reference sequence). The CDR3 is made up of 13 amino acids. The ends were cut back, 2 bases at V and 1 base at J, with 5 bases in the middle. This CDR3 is CASSLKINYGYTF. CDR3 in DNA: TGTGCCAGCAGCTTAAAAATTAACTATGGCTACACCTTC.

The CDR3 DNA sequence: TGTGCCAGCAGCTTAACCCACTCCTACAATGAGCAGTTCTTC. It codes for CASSLTHSYNEQFF. The V call is TRBV11-2, the J call TRBJ2-1, with D unclear. V was clipped by 2 bases and J by 0 bases, with 5 bases between them. The CDR3 length is 14 residues. Germline V gene lookup returns CDR1 SGHAT and CDR2 FQNNGV.

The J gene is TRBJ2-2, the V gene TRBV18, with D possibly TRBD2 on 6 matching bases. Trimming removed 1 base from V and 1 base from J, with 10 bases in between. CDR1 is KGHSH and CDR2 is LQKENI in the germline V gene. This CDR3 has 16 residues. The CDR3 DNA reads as TGTGCCAGCTCACCACAGGGACTGAGGAACACCGGGGAGCTGTTTTTT. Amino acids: CASSPQGLRNTGELFF. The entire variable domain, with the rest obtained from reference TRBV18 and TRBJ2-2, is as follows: NAGVMQNPRHLVRRRGQEARLRCSPMKGHSHVYWYRQLPEEGLKFMVYLQKENIIDESGMPKERFSAEFPKEGPSILRIQQVVRGDSAAYFCASSPQGLRNTGELFFGEGSRLTVL.

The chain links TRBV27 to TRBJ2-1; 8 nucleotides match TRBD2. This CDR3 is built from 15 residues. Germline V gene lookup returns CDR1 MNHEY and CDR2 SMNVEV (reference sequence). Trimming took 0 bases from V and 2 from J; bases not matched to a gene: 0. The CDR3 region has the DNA TGTGCCAGCAGTTTATCTAGCGGGACCTACAATGAGCAGTTCTTC. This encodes CASSLSSGTYNEQFF.

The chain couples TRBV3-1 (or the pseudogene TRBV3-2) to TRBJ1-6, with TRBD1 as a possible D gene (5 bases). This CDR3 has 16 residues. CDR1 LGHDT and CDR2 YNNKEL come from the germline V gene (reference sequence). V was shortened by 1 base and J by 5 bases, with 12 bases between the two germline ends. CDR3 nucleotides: TGTGCCAGCAGCCAAGGGGGCGCAGAGAATAATTCACCCCTCCACTTT. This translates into CASSQGGAENNSPLHF.

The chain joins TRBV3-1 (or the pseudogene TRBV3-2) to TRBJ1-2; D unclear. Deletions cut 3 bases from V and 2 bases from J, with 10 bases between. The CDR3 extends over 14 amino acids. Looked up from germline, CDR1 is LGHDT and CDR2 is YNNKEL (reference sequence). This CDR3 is CASSHHTQNYGYTF. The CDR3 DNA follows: TGTGCCAGCAGCCATCATACACAGAACTATGGCTACACCTTC.

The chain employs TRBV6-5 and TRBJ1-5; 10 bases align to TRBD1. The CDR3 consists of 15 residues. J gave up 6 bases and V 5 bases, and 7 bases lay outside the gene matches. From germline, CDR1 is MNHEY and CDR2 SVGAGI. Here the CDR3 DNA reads TGTGCCAGCAGTCCGGGACAGGGGACCTTTCAGCCCCAGCATTTT. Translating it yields CASSPGQGTFQPQHF.

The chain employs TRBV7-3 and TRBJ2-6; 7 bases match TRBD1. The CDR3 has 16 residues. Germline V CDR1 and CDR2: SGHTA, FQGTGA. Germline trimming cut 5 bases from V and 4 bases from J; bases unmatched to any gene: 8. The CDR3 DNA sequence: TGTGCCAGCAGCGCGAGACAGGGCCGCGGGGCCAACGTCCTGACTTTC. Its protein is CASSARQGRGANVLTF.

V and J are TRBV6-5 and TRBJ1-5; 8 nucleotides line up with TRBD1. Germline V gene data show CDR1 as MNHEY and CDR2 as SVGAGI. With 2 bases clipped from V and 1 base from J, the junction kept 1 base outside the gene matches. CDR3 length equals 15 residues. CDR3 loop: CASSYDRGSNQPQHF. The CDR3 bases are TGTGCCAGCAGTTACGACAGGGGCAGCAATCAGCCCCAGCATTTT.

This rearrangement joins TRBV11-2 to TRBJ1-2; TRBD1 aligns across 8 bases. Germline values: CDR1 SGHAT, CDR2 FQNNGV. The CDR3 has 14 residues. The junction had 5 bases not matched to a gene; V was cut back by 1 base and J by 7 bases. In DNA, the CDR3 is TGTGCCAGCAGCTTAGTTCGGACAGGGTCTGGCTACACCTTC. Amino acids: CASSLVRTGSGYTF.

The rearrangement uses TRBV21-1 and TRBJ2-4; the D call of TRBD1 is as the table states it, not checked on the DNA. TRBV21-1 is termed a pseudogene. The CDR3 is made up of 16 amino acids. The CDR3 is CASSKEVGQAGNIQYF. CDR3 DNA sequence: TGTGCCAGCAGCAAAGAGGTGGGACAGGCGGGAAACATTCAGTACTTC.

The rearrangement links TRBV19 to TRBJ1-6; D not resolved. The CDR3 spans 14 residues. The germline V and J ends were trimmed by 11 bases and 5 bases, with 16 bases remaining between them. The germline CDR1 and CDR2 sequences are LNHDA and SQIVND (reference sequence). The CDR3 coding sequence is TGTGCCTCCGCTGAGGGCTTAGATAATTCACCCCTCCACTTT. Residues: CASAEGLDNSPLHF.

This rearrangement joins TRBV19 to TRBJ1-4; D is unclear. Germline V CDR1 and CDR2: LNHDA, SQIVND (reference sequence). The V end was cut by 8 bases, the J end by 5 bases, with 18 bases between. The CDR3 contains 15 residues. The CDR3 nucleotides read TGTGCCAGTTCTTCTGATCCGGGCCCCAATGAAAAACTGTTTTTT. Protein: CASSSDPGPNEKLFF.

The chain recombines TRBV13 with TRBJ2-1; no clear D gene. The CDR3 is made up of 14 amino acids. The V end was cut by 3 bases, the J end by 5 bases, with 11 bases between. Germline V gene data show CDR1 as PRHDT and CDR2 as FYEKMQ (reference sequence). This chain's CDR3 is CASSFIGENNEQFF. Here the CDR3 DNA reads TGTGCCAGCAGCTTTATCGGAGAAAACAATGAGCAGTTCTTC. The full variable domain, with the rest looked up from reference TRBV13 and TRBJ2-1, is AAGVIQSPRHLIKEKRETATLKCYPIPRHDTVYWYQQGPGQDPQFLISFYEKMQSDKGSIPDRFSAQQFSDYHSELNMSSLELGDSALYFCASSFIGENNEQFFGPGTRLTVL.

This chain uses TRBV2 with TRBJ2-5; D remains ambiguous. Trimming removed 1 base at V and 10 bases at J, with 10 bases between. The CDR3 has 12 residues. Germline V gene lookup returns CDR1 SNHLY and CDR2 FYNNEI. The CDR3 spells CASSEGFLNQYF. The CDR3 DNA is TGTGCCAGCAGTGAAGGGTTTCTAAACCAGTACTTC.

CDR3 region: CASSNRDSPLVDTGELFF. For the CDR3, the DNA is TGTGCCAGCAGCAACCGGGACTCACCCTTGGTGGACACCGGGGAGCTGTTTTTT. The rearrangement joins TRBV28 to TRBJ2-2; D is perhaps TRBD2 (6 bases). The germline V and J ends were trimmed by 6 bases and 3 bases, with 23 bases remaining between them. The CDR3 runs to 18 residues. CDR1 is MDHEN and CDR2 is SYDVKM in the germline V gene.

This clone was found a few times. DNA for the CDR3: TGTGCCAGCAGTTTCGGCGAAATGGACCTCGCTGGGGCCAACGTCCTGACTTTC. Translation: CASSFGEMDLAGANVLTF. The rearrangement links TRBV28 to TRBJ2-6, with no clear D. Trimming pared 3 bases from V and 2 bases from J, leaving 17 bases between. From germline, CDR1 is MDHEN and CDR2 SYDVKM. The CDR3 covers 18 residues.

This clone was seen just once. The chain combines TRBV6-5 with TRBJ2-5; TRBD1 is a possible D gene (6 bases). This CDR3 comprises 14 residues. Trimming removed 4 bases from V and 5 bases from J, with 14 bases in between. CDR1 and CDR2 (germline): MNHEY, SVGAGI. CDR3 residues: CASSLTGRLETQYF. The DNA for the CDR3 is TGTGCCAGCAGTTTAACAGGGCGTCTCGAGACCCAGTACTTC.

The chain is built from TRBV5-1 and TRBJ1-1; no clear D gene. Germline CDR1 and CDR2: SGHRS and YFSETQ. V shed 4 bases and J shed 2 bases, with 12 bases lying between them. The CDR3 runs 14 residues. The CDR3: CASSTDLANTEAFF. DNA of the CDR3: TGCGCCAGCAGCACGGACCTAGCAAACACTGAAGCTTTCTTT.

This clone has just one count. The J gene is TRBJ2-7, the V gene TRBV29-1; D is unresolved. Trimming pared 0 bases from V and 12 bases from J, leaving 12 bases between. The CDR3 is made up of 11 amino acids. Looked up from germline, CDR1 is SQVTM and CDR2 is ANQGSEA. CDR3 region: CSVEEGPLWYF. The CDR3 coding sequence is TGCAGCGTTGAAGAGGGCCCACTGTGGTACTTC.

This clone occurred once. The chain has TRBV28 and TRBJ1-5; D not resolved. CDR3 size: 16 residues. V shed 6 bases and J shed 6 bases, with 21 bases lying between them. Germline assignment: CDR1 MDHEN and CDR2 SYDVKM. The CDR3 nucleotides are TGTGCCAGCAGGCATCGGCAGACGGTATCTGTTCAGCCCCAGCATTTT. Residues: CASRHRQTVSVQPQHF.

The CDR3 sequence: CASSPSGSSTDTQYF. Here the CDR3 DNA reads TGTGCCAGCAGTCCTAGCGGGAGTAGCACAGATACGCAGTATTTT. The chain carries TRBV6-5 and TRBJ2-3, with TRBD2 identical over 10 bases. V shed 5 bases and J 0 bases; nucleotides not matched to a gene: 2. This CDR3 is built from 15 residues. The germline CDR1 and CDR2 sequences are MNHEY and SVGAGI.